The present T cell receptor (beta chain) was sequenced within a study of blood T cells in healthy people across ages (dated by TCRdb to 2013 to 2016). Regarding the research as a whole: Template switching captured roughly one uniquely barcoded TCR beta cDNA molecule per two T cells in model experiments. To avoid experimental bias, donors of different ages were spread randomly across the sequencing lanes. The study analyzed two additional independent replicas of 1 million unique cDNA reads from the same blood draw for two donors, one aged 18 to 30 and one aged 80 or older. The donors were divided into four age groups: young (average approximately 17 years), middle-aged (about 39), aged (about 62) and long-lived (nearly 85). Age-related changes in TCR beta repertoire diversity were measured in the study by deep sequencing normalized with unique cDNA molecular identifiers. Overall results and qualifications from the work: Total diversity estimates from one million sequenced T cells were considered lower bounds and underestimates. Since profiling was done on bulk unsorted PBMCs, naive and antigen-experienced compartments could not be conclusively compared. The long-lived group showed more naive CD4+ T cells, fewer expanded clones and increased TCR diversity than the aged group, suggesting age selection. Because donor CMV infection status was unknown, age-related changes in expanded clonotypes were potentially confounded. A strong correlation was found between observed TCR beta diversity and the percentage of naive T cells measured by flow cytometry. As age increased, observed TCR beta diversity per million T cells dropped in a roughly linear way, and a significant reduction was already evident by age about 40.

The donors were roughly 40 Caucasian individuals from Russia, aged 6 to 90 years, who were systemically healthy. Roughly 9 milliliters of peripheral blood were drawn from each donor into EDTA-treated Vacutainer tubes. PBMCs were isolated by Ficoll-Paque density-gradient centrifugation, with at least 6 million obtained per sample. Total RNA was extracted from PBMCs with Trizol reagent, with at least 6 micrograms obtained per sample. The percentages of naive CD45RAhigh/CD27high T cells were determined by flow cytometry on a PBMC aliquot from every donor. Comments on this clonotype: What this receptor recognizes is not known. Base-call qualities are not available, and no considerably larger clone is one nucleotide away.

The protocol used for the library was 5' RACE. Sequenced using an Illumina HiSeq 2500. A second 7 to 11 cycle PCR used a sample-barcoded 5' primer and a J-beta primer mix. Each TCR beta cDNA molecule received a unique molecular identifier from a template-switch 5' adaptor carrying 12 random nucleotides. At least 3 million CDR3-containing paired-end reads were obtained from each sample. First-strand cDNA was synthesized from all RNA with the Mint cDNA synthesis kit, primed by a TRBC-specific oligonucleotide. After uracil-DNA glycosylase treatment, a first 18-cycle PCR used universal primers M1SS and BC2_uni_R on all cDNA. For the original study's pipeline: Normalization of each sample was performed by random selection of 1 million high-quality reads, each carrying a distinct molecular identifier. Reads sharing molecular identifiers were discarded rather than binned into consensus sequences. MiTCR, set to a Q25 quality threshold and the strictest error-elimination algorithm, was used for CDR3 identification, clonotype clustering and error correction. A nonparametric unseen species model using Euler transformation provided a lower-bound estimate of total TCR beta diversity. Using fastp at Q25 and MiXCR, TCRdb reprocessed the public reads and kept productive beta chains. Each CDR3 protein gets just one entry, which takes the most common genes and DNA from the rows behind it. These V and J calls are TCRdb output, not the study's own analysis. The sample table contains hundreds of thousands of distinct CDR3 sequences; only one count was recorded for around 45% of them. The top ten constitute around 21% of the sample.

This clonotype originated in a man in his 60s in good health. Sequences were obtained from blood.

The nucleotides read TGTGCCAGCACCGAACAGCTCGCGGGCACTAACTATGGCTACACCTTC. The resulting protein is CASTEQLAGTNYGYTF. The V and J genes are TRBV6-1 and TRBJ1-2; a confident D gene designation cannot be given. For CDR1 and CDR2, the germline V gene lists MNHNS and SASEGT. V gives up 7 bases and J gives up 0 bases, and the segment between their germline ends measures 18 bases. The CDR3 numbers 16 residues from cysteine through phenylalanine. Just CDR3 DNA is preserved here, 48 bases in frame from base 1.